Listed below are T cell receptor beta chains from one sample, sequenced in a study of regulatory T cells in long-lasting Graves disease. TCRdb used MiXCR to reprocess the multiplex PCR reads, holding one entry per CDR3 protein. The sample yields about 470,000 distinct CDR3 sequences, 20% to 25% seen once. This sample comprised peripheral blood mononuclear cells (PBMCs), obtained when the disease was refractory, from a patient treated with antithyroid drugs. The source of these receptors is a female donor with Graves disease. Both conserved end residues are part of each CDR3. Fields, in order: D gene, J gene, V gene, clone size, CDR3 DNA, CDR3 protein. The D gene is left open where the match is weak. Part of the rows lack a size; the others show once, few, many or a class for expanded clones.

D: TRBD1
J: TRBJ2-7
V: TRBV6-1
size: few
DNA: TGTGCCAGCAGTGAGCGGACAGGGATTGACGAGCAGTACTTC
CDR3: CASSERTGIDEQYF

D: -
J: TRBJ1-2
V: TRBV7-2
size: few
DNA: TGTGCCAGCAGCAGGGTCCCCGATGGCTACACCTTC
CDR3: CASSRVPDGYTF

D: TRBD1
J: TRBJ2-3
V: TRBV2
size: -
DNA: TGTGCCAGCAATCAACAGGGGTTGACAGATACGCAGTATTTT
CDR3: CASNQQGLTDTQYF

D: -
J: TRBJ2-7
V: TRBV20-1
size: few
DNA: TGCAGTGCTAGAGGGACCCTCTCAAGCTACGAGCAGTACTTC
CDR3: CSARGTLSSYEQYF

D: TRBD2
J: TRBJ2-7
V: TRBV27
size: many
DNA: TGTGCCAGCACTCAACTAGCGGGGGATGGCGAGCAGTACTTC
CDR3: CASTQLAGDGEQYF

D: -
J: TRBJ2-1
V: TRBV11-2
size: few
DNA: TGTGCCAGCAGCTGGGGGATTCCGGCGAATGAGCAGTTCTTC
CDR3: CASSWGIPANEQFF

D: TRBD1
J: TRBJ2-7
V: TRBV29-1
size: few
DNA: TGCAGCGTTCTAGGACAGGGGGCGTACGAGCAGTACTTC
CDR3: CSVLGQGAYEQYF

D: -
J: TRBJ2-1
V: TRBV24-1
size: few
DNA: TGTGCCACCAGTGGTCATGGCGGGCAGTTCTTC
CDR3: CATSGHGGQFF

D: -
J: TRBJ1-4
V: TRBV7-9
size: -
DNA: TGTGCCAGCAGCTTAGATCAGAGTTCCAAACTGTTTTTT
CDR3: CASSLDQSSKLFF

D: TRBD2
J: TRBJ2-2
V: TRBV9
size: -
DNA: TGTGCCAGCAGCGTACAAGCGGGGCATAACACCGGGGAGCTGTTTTTT
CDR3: CASSVQAGHNTGELFF